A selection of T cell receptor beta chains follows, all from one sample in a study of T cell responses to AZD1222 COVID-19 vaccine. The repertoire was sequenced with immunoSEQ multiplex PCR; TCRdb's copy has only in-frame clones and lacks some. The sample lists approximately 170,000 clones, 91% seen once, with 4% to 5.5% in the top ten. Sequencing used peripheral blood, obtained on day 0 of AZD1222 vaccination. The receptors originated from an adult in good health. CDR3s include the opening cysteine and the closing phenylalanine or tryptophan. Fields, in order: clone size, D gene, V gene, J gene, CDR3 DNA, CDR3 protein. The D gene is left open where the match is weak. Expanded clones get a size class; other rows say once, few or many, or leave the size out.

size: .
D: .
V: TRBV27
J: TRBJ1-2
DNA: TGTGCCAGCAGTTTAGTTCAGGGACATAACTATGGCTACACCTTC
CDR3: CASSLVQGHNYGYTF

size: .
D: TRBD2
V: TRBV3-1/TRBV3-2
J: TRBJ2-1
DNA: TGTGCCAGCAGCCATCCGGGAGGGGTCAATGAGCAGTTCTTC
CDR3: CASSHPGGVNEQFF

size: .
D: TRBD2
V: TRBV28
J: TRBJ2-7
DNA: TGTGCCAGCAGTTTATTAACCGGCGGGAGCTCCTACGAGCAGTACTTC
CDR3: CASSLLTGGSSYEQYF

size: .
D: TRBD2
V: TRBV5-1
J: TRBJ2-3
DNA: TGCGCCAGCAGCTTGTTGTCTAGCGGGAGGGGTGATACGCAGTATTTT
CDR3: CASSLLSSGRGDTQYF

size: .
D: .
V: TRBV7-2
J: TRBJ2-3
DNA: TGTGCCAGCAGCCCCCGGGTAGCAGACGATACGCAGTATTTT
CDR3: CASSPRVADDTQYF

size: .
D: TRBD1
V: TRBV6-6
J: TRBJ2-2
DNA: TGTGCCAGCACACAACAGGGGCGCGGTACCGGGGAGCTGTTTTTT
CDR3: CASTQQGRGTGELFF

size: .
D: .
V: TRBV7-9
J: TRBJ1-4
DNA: TGTGCCAGCAGCTCCGACGGGAATGAAAAACTGTTTTTT
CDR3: CASSSDGNEKLFF

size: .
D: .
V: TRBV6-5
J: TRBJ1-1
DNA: TGTGCCAGCAGTTCTCCCGGGTCGGGGGGAGTCACTGAAGCTTTCTTT
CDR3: CASSSPGSGGVTEAFF

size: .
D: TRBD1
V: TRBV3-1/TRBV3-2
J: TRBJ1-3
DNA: TGTGCCAGCAGCGTACAGGGGGCGAGAAACACCATATATTTT
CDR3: CASSVQGARNTIYF

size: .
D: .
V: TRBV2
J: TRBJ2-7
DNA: TGTGCCAGCGGAAGCGGCCCCTACGAGCAGTACTTC
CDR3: CASGSGPYEQYF

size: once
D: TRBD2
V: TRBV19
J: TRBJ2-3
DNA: TGTGCCAGTAGTGAACATAGCGGGAGTAGCACAGATACGCAGTATTTT
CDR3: CASSEHSGSSTDTQYF

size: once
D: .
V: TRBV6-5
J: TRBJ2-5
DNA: TGTGCCAGCAGTTATTGGGTGGGTGGGGAGACCCAGTACTTC
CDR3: CASSYWVGGETQYF

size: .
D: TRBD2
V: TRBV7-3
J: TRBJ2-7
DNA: TGTGCCAGCAGCTCCCCCACTAGCGGGGACTATTCCTACGAGCAGTACTTC
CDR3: CASSSPTSGDYSYEQYF

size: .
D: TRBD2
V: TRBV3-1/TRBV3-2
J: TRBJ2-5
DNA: TGTGCCAGTTCACTAGCGGAACAAGAGACCCAGTACTTC
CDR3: CASSLAEQETQYF

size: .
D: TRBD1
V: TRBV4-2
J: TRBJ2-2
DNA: TGTGCCAGCAGCCGGGGACAGGGGACGGACACCGGGGAGCTGTTTTTT
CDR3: CASSRGQGTDTGELFF

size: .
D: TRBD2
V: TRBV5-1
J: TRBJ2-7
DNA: TGCGCCAGCAGCTTTCTAGCGGGAGAGGGGGCGTTGGAGCAGTACTTC
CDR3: CASSFLAGEGALEQYF

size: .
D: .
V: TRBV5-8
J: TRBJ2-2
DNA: TGTGCCAGCAGCCCGAGGGGCAGGGCCACCGGGGAGCTGTTTTTT
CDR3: CASSPRGRATGELFF

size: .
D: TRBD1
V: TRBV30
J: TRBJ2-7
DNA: TGTGCCTGGTCGACAGGGGAGGCCTACGAGCAGTACTTC
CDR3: CAWSTGEAYEQYF

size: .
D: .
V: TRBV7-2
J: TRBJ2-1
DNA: TGTGCCAGCAGCTTAGGTGGTCAGGCCCACAATGAGCAGTTCTTC
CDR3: CASSLGGQAHNEQFF

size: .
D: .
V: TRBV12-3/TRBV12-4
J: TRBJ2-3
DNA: TGTGCCAGCAGCCCCGGAACAGATACGCAGTATTTT
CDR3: CASSPGTDTQYF

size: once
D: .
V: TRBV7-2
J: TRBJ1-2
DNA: TGTGCCAGCAGCTTATCCACTTGGGGTGGCTACACCTTC
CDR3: CASSLSTWGGYTF

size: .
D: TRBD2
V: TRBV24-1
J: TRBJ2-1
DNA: TGTGCCACCAGTGATTTGCAGGGCGGGAGGGCCTACAATGAGCAGTTCTTC
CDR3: CATSDLQGGRAYNEQFF

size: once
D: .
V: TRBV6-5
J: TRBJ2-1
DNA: TGTGCCAGCCTCCTTAGGGCCTACAATGAGCAGTTCTTC
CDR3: CASLLRAYNEQFF

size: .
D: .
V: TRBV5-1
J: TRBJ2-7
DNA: TGCGCCAGCAGCTTGGCTCTAGTTACCGAGCAGTACTTC
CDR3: CASSLALVTEQYF

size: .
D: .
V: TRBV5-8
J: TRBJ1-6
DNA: TGTGCCAGCAGCTTGGTTGGAAACGGGGGTAATTCACCCCTCCACTTT
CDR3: CASSLVGNGGNSPLHF

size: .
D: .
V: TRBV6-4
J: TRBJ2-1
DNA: TGTGCCAGCAGTGACTATGGACAAAAAGGGCACAATGAGCAGTTCTTC
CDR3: CASSDYGQKGHNEQFF

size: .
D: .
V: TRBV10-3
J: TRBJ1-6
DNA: TGTGCCATCAGTGAGTCGTCAGATAATTCACCCCTCCACTTT
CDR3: CAISESSDNSPLHF

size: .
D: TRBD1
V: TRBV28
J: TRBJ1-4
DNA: TGTGCCAGCACCTCAGGACAGGGTAATGAAAAACTGTTTTTT
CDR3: CASTSGQGNEKLFF

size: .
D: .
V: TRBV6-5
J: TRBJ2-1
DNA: TGTGCCAGCAGTCTTCGACTAGATATCTTCTTC
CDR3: CASSLRLDIFF

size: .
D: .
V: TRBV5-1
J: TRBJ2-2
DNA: TGCGCCAGCAGCTTGACTCGACTGGCGAACACCGGGGAGCTGTTTTTT
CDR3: CASSLTRLANTGELFF

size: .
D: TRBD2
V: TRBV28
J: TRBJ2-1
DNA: TGTGCCAGCAGTTTCCCTCGACTAGCGGGAGAGCGGGAGCAGTTCTTC
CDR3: CASSFPRLAGEREQFF

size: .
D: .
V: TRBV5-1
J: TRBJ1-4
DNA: TGCGCCAGCAGGCCGGCAGGGACAAAAAATGAAAAACTGTTTTTT
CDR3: CASRPAGTKNEKLFF

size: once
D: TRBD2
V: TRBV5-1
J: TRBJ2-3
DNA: TGCGCCAGCAGCTTCAATAGCGGGAGTTTTCCAGATACGCAGTATTTT
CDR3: CASSFNSGSFPDTQYF

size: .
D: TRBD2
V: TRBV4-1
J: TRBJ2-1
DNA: TGCGCCAGCAGCCCCATCGGAGGGCGGGAGGGTAGGTACAATGAGCAGTTCTTC
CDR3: CASSPIGGREGRYNEQFF

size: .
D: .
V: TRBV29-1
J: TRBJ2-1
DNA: TGCAGCGTTGAAGATATTGGCGGACCCAGCTCCTACAATGAGCAGTTCTTC
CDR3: CSVEDIGGPSSYNEQFF